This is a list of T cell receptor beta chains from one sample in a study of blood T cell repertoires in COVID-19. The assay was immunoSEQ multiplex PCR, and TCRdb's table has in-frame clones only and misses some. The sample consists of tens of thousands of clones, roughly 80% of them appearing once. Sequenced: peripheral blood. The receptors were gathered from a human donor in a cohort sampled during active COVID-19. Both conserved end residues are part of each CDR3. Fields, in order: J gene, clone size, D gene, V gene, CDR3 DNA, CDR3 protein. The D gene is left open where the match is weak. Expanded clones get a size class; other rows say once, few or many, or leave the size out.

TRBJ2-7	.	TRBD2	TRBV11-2	TGTGCCAGCAGCTTCGGGGGGGGCGTAACCTACGAGCAGTACTTC	CASSFGGGVTYEQYF
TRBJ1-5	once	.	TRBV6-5	TGTGCCAGCAGTTACACGAGTAATAGCAATCAGCCCCAGCATTTT	CASSYTSNSNQPQHF
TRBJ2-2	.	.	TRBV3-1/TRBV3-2	TGTGCCAGCAGCCAAGATCATTTGCAGGGGAACACCGGGGAGCTGTTTTTT	CASSQDHLQGNTGELFF
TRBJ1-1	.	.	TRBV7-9	TGTGCCAGCAGCTTACGGACACCTGAAGCTTTCTTT	CASSLRTPEAFF
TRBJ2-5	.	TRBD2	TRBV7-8	TGTGCCAGCAGCTTAGGGCTGGGGACTAAAGAGACCCAGTACTTC	CASSLGLGTKETQYF
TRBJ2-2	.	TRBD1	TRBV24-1	TGTGCCACCAGTGACCGGACAGGCCCGAACACCGGGGAGCTGTTTTTT	CATSDRTGPNTGELFF
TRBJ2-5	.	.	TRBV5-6	TGTGCCAGCTGGGACAATTGGGCAGAGACCCAGTACTTC	CASWDNWAETQYF
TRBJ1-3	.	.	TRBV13	TGTGCCAGCGGGGGACTACGAGGTGGTCACACCATATATTTT	CASGGLRGGHTIYF
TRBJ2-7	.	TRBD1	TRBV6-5	TGTGCCAGCGGGGGGGGGACAGGGATTTCGTACGAGCAGTACTTC	CASGGGTGISYEQYF
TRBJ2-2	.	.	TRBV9	TGTGCCAGCAGCGTAGAGTACAGGAACGCTCCGCTCCTAGAGGCCGGGGAGCTGTTTTTT	CASSVEYRNAPLLEAGELFF
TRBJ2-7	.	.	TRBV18	TGTGCCAGCTCCCCCGGGACATCCTACGAGCAGTACTTC	CASSPGTSYEQYF
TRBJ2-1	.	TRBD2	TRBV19	TGTGCCAGTAGTATACTTGGGCTAGCGGGGGCCGACAATGAGCAGTTCTTC	CASSILGLAGADNEQFF
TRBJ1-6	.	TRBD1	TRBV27	TGTGCCAGCAGGAACGGACAGGTGTCGAATTCACCCCTCCACTTT	CASRNGQVSNSPLHF
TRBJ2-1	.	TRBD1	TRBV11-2	TGTGCCAGCAGCTTAGATCTGGCAGGGGGTAATGAGCAGTTCTTC	CASSLDLAGGNEQFF
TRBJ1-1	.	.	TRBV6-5	TGTGCCAGCACATCAAGGACAGATGAAGCTTTCTTT	CASTSRTDEAFF
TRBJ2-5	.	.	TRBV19	TGTGCCAGTAGCCCCGGGTCCGGTCAAGAGACCCAGTACTTC	CASSPGSGQETQYF
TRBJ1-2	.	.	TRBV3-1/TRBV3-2	TGTGCCAGCAGCCGCCAGGTACCAGCTAACTATGGCTACACCTTC	CASSRQVPANYGYTF
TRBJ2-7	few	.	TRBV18	TGTGCCAGCTTGGAGGGGCTGGGCTCCTACGAGCAGTACTTC	CASLEGLGSYEQYF
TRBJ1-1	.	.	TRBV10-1	TGCGCCAGCAGTCCGCTGGCATGGGAGGAGAACACTGAAGCTTTCTTT	CASSPLAWEENTEAFF
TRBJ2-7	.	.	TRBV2	TGTGCCAGCCGTACTAGTTTTTTATTATACGAGCAGTACTTC	CASRTSFLLYEQYF
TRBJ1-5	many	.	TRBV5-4	TGTGCCAGCAGCCGCGACAGTTATAGCAATCAGCCCCAGCATTTT	CASSRDSYSNQPQHF
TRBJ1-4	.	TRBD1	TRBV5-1	TGCGCCAGCAGCTTGGCTAAGACAGGGGGCACGTCTGCAAGTGAAAAACTGTTTTTT	CASSLAKTGGTSASEKLFF
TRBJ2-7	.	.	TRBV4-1	TGCGCCAGCAGCCAAGGTGCGACAGAGTCCTACGAGCAGTACTTC	CASSQGATESYEQYF
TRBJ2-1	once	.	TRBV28	TGTGCCAGCAGTTTCCGCTTTACCCCGCGCAATGAGCAGTTCTTC	CASSFRFTPRNEQFF
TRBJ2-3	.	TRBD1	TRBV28	TGTGCCAGCAGCCCCCCCCGCGGGACAGGGATCACAGATACGCAGTATTTT	CASSPPRGTGITDTQYF
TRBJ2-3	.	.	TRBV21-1	TGTGCCAGCAGCACCAAGACAGGGTGCACAGATACGCAGTATTTT	CASSTKTGCTDTQYF
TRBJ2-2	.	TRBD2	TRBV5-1	TGCGCCAGCAGCCGGGTGTCGCGGGGGGGCACCGGGGAGCTGTTTTTT	CASSRVSRGGTGELFF
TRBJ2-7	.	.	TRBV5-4	TGTGCCAGCAGCTTGTACAGTAGCTACGAGCAGTACTTC	CASSLYSSYEQYF
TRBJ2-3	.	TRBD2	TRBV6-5	TGTGCCAGCAGCCTCGGACTAGCAGGGCCTGGAGCGCAGTATTTT	CASSLGLAGPGAQYF
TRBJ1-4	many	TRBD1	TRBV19	TGTGCCAGTAGTAGAGGACAGGAAGCAACTAATGAAAAACTGTTTTTT	CASSRGQEATNEKLFF
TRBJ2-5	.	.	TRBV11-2	TGTGCCAGCAGCCTAGCACAGGGATTTCAAGAGACCCAGTACTTC	CASSLAQGFQETQYF
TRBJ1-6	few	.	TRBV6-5	TGTGCCAGCAGGGTAAACAGCCATAATTCACCCCTCCACTTT	CASRVNSHNSPLHF
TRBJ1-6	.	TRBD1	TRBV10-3	TGTGCCATCAGCCTCCTCAAGGGGACAGCCAATTCACCCCTCCACTTT	CAISLLKGTANSPLHF
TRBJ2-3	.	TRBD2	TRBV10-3	TGTGCCATGGGAGGGAGTCCAGATACGCAGTATTTT	CAMGGSPDTQYF
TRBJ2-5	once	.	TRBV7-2	TGTGCCAGCAGCTTAGCAGCGCTCCAAGAGACCCAGTACTTC	CASSLAALQETQYF
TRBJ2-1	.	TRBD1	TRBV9	TGTGCCAGCGTACGGGACAGGGGGCGCCGAGGCTCCTACAATGAGCAGTTCTTC	CASVRDRGRRGSYNEQFF
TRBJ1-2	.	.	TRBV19	TGTGCCAGTAGTATAAGGGGGACCGAAAACTATGGCTACACCTTC	CASSIRGTENYGYTF
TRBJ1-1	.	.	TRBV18	TGTGCCAGCTCACCAGCCCTTTTAGCTGGGTCCACTGAAGCTTTCTTT	CASSPALLAGSTEAFF
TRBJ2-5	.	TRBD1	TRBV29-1	TGCAGGTTATCACAGGGGGCCCAAGAGACCCAGTACTTC	CRLSQGAQETQYF
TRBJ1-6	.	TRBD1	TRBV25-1	TGTGCCAGCAAGGCCGACAGGGGCAATTTCAATTCACCCCTCCACTTT	CASKADRGNFNSPLHF
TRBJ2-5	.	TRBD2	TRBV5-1	TGCGCCAGCAGCTTGATGGCTAGCGGTCAAGAGACCCAGTACTTC	CASSLMASGQETQYF
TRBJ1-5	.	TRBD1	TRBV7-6	TGTGCCAGCAGCTTAGGACAGGGGGACACTCAGCCCCAGCATTTT	CASSLGQGDTQPQHF
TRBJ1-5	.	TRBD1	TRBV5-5	TGTGCCAGCAGACCGGACAGGGCGGATCAGCCCCAGCATTTT	CASRPDRADQPQHF
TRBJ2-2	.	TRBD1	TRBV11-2	TGTGCCAGCAGCCCACAGGGGCGCAACACCGGGGAGCTGTTTTTT	CASSPQGRNTGELFF
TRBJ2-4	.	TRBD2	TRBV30	TGTGCCTGGACGAATTTAGCGGGGAAGGTCAAAAACATTCAGTACTTC	CAWTNLAGKVKNIQYF
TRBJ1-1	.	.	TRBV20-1	TGCAGTGCCGAAGGGGACACTGAAGCTTTCTTT	CSAEGDTEAFF
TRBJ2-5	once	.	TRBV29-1	TGCAGCGAAAGAGCCGGGGAGACCCAGTACTTC	CSERAGETQYF
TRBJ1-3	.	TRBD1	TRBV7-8	TGTGCCAGCAGTTGGGGACAGGGCTCTGGAAACACCATATATTTT	CASSWGQGSGNTIYF
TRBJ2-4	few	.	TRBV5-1	TGCGCCAGCAGCTTGGGCGAGGTCCTAGCCAAAAACATTCAGTACTTC	CASSLGEVLAKNIQYF
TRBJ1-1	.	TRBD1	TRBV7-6	TGTGCCAGCAGCTTATTGCCGGGACAGGGATCGAACACTGAAGCTTTCTTT	CASSLLPGQGSNTEAFF
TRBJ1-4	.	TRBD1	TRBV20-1	TGCAGTGCTAAGACAGGGGCAATGTTTTTT	CSAKTGAMFF
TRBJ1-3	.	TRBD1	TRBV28	TGTGCCAGCAGGGGGACAGCCTCTGGAAACACCATATATTTT	CASRGTASGNTIYF
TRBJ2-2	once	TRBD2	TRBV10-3	TGTGCCATTCGGGGAACTAGCGGCAACACCGGGGAGCTGTTTTTT	CAIRGTSGNTGELFF
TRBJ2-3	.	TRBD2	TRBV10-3	TGTGCCATCACCTTGGGACTAGCGGGCACAGATACGCAGTATTTT	CAITLGLAGTDTQYF
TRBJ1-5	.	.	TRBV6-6	TGTGCCAGCAGGGAGATTAGCAATCAGCCCCAGCATTTT	CASREISNQPQHF
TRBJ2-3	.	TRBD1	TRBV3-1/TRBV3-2	TGTGCCAGCAGCGCGGGACAGGGGATCAGCACAGATACGCAGTATTTT	CASSAGQGISTDTQYF
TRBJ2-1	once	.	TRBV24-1	TGTGCCACCAGTGCCGCTCCGGGCTACAATGAGCAGTTCTTC	CATSAAPGYNEQFF
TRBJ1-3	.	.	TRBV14	TGTGCCAGCAGACCAGCGGGGTCTGGAAACACCATATATTTT	CASRPAGSGNTIYF
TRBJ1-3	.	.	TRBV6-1	TGTGCCAGCAGTGATCCGGGACAAAACTCTGGAAACACCATATATTTT	CASSDPGQNSGNTIYF
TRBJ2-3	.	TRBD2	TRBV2	TGTGCCAGCACCGGGACTAGCGGGGGGGGCACAGATACGCAGTATTTT	CASTGTSGGGTDTQYF